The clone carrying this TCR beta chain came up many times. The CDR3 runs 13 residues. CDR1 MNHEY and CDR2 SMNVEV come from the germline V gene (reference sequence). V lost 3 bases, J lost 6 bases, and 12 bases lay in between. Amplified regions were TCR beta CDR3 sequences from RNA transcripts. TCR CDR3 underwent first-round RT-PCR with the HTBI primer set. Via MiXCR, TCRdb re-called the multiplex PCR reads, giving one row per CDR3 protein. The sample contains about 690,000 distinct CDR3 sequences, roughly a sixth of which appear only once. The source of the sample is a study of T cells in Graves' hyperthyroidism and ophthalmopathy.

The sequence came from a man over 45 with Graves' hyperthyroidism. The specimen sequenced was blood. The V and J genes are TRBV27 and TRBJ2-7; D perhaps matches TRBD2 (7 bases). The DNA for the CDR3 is TGTGCCAGCAGTTTCCACGGGGGGCTCGAGCAGTACTTC. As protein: CASSFHGGLEQYF.